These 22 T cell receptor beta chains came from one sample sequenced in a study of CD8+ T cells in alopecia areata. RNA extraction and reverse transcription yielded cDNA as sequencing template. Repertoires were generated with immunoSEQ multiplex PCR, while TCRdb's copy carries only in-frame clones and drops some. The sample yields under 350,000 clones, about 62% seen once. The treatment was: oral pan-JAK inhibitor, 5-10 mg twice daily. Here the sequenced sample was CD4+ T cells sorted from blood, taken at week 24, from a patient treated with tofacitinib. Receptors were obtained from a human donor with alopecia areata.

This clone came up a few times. CDR3 in amino acids: CASSLNGGQGSYEQYF. The CDR3 nucleotides are TGTGCCAGCAGCTTAAATGGCGGTCAGGGTTCCTACGAGCAGTACTTC. The rearrangement links TRBV7-2 to TRBJ2-7; D is perhaps TRBD1 (5 bases). The CDR3 spans 16 residues. Trimming cost V 2 bases and J 1 base, with 15 bases left between them. Germline V gives CDR1 SGHTA, CDR2 FQGNSA.

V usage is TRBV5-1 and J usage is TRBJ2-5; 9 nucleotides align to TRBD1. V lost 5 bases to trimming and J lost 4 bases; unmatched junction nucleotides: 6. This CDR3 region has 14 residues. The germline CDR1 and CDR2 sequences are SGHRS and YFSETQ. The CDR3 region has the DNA TGCGCCAGCAGTGGACAGGGGCCCACAGAGACCCAGTACTTC. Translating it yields CASSGQGPTETQYF.

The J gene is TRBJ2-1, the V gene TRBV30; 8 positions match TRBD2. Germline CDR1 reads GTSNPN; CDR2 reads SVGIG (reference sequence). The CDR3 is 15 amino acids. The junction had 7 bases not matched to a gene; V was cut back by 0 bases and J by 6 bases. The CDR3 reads CAWSVKGLEVNEQFF. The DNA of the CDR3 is TGTGCCTGGAGTGTAAAGGGACTAGAGGTCAATGAGCAGTTCTTC.

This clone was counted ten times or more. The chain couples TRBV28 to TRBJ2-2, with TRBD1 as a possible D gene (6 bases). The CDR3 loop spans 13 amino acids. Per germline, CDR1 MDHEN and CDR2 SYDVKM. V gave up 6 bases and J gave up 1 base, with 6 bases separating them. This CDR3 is CASRTGNTGELFF. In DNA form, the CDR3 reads TGTGCCAGCAGGACAGGGAACACCGGGGAGCTGTTTTTT.

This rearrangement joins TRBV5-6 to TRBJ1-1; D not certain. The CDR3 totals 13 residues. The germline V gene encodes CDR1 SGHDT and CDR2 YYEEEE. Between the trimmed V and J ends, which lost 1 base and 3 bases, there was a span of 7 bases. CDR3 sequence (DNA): TGTGCCAGCAGCTTGTCTGCTTACACTGAAGCTTTCTTT. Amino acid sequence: CASSLSAYTEAFF.

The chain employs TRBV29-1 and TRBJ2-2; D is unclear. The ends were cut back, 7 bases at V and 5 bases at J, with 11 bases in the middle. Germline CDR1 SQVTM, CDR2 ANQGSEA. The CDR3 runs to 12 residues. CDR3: CSGDVRTGELFF. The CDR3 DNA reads TGCAGCGGCGACGTGAGGACCGGGGAGCTGTTTTTT.

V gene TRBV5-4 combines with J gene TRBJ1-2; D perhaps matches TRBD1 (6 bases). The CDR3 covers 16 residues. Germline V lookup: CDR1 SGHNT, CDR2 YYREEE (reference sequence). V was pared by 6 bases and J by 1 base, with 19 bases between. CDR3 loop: CASNLIGQRNNYGYTF. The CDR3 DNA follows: TGTGCCAGCAACCTTATTGGACAGAGAAATAACTATGGCTACACCTTC.

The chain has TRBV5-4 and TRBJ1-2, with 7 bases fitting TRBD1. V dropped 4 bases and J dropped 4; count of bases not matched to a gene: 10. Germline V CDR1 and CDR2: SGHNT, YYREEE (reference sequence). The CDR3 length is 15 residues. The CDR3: CASSPSGGQFYGYTF. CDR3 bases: TGTGCCAGCAGCCCAAGCGGGGGACAGTTCTATGGCTACACCTTC.

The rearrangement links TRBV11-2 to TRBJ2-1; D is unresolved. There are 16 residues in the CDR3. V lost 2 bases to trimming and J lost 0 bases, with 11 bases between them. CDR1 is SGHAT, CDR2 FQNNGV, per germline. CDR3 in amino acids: CASSLKGPSSYNEQFF. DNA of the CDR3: TGTGCCAGCAGCTTAAAAGGCCCCAGCTCCTACAATGAGCAGTTCTTC. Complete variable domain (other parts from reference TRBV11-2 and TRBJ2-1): EAGVAQSPRYKIIEKRQSVAFWCNPISGHATLYWYQQILGQGPKLLIQFQNNGVVDDSQLPKDRFSAERLKGVDSTLKIQPAKLEDSAVYLCASSLKGPSSYNEQFFGPGTRLTVL.

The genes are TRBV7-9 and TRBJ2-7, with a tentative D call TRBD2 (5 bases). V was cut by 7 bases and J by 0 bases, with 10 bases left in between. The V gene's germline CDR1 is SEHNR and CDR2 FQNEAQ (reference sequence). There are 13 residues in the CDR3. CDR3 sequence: CASTSGSSYEQYF. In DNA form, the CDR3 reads TGTGCCAGCACCTCGGGGAGCTCCTACGAGCAGTACTTC. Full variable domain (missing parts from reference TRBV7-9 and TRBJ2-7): DTGVSQNPRHKITKRGQNVTFRCDPISEHNRLYWYRQTLGQGPEFLTYFQNEAQLEKSRLLSDRFSAERPKGSFSTLEIQRTEQGDSAMYLCASTSGSSYEQYFGPGTRLTVT.

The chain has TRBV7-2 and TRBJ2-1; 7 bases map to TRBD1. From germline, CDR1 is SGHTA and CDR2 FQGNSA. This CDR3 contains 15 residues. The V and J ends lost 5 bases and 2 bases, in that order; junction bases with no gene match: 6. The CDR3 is CASSRDSNPYNEQFF. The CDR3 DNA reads TGTGCCAGCAGCCGGGACAGCAATCCCTACAATGAGCAGTTCTTC.

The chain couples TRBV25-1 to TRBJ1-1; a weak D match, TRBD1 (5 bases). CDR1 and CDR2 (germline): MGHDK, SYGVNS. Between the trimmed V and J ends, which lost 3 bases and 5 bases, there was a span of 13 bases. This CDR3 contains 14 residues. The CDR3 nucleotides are TGTGCCAGCAGTGAGGAGGGGCAGAGGACTGAAGCTTTCTTT. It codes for CASSEEGQRTEAFF.

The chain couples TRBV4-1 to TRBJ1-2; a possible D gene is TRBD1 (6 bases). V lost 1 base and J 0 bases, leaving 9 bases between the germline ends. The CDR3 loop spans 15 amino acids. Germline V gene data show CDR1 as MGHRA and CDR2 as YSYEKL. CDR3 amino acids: CASSQAYRANYGYTF. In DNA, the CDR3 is TGCGCCAGCAGCCAAGCCTACAGGGCTAACTATGGCTACACCTTC.

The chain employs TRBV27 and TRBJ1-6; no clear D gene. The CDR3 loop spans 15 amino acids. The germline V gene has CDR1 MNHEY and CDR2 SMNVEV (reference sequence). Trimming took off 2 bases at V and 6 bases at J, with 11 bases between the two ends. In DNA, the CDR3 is TGTGCCAGCAGTTTAACGGTGGTGGGTAATTCACCCCTCCACTTT. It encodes CASSLTVVGNSPLHF.

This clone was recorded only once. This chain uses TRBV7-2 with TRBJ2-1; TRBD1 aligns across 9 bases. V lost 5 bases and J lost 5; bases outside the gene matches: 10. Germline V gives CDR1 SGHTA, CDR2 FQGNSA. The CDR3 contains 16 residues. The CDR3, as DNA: TGTGCCAGCAGCCGACAGCCGGGACAGGGAAACAATGAGCAGTTCTTC. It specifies CASSRQPGQGNNEQFF.

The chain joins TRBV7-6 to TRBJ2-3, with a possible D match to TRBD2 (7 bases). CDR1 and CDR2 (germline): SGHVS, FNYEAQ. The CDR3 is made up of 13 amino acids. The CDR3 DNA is TGTGCGGTGGCGGGGGCCCGCACAGATACGCAGTATTTT. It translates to CAVAGARTDTQYF.

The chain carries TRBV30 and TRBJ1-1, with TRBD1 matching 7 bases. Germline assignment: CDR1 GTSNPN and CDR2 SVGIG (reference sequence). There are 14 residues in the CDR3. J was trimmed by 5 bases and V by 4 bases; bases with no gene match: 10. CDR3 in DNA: TGTGCCTGGACCCAATCAGGGGGTTGGACTGAAGCTTTCTTT. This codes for CAWTQSGGWTEAFF.

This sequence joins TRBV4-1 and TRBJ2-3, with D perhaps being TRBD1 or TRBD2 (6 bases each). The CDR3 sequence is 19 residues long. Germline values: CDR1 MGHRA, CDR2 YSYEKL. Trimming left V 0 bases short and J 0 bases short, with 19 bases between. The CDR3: CASSQDPGAAALSTDTQYF. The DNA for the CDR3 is TGCGCCAGCAGCCAAGATCCGGGGGCCGCCGCACTAAGCACAGATACGCAGTATTTT.

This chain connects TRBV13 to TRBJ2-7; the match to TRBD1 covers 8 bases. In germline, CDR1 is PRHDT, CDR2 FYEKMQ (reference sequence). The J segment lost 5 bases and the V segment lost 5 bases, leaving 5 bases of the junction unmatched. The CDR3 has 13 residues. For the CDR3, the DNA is TGTGCCAGCAGCCCGACAGGGGTACACGAGCAGTACTTC. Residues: CASSPTGVHEQYF.

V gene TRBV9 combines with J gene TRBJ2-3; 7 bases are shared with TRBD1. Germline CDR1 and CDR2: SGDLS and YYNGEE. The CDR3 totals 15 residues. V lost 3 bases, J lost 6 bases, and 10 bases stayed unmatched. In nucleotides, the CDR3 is TGTGCCAGCAGCGGGAAAGGGGGCGCGAGGGATACGCAGTATTTT. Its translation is CASSGKGGARDTQYF.

CDR3 protein: CASSSGTGNIQYF. The CDR3 nucleotides read TGTGCCAGCAGTTCCGGGACAGGGAACATTCAGTACTTC. The chain is built from TRBV7-9 and TRBJ2-4; 9 bases align to TRBD1. This CDR3 is 13 amino acids long. Germline trimming cut 6 bases from V and 7 bases from J; bases unmatched to any gene: 4. Germline CDR1 and CDR2: SEHNR and FQNEAQ (reference sequence).

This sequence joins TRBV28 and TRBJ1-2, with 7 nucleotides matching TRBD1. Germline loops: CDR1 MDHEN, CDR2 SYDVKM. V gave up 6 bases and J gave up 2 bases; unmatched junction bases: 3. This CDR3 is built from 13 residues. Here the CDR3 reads CASSQGQNYGYTF. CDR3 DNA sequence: TGTGCCAGCAGCCAGGGACAGAACTATGGCTACACCTTC.